This T cell receptor (beta chain) was sequenced during a study of cytomegalovirus exposure and HLA in healthy donors. Primers included in the PCR were 60 Vbeta and 13 Jbeta primers. Sequenced by immunoSEQ multiplex PCR; TCRdb stores in-frame clones only, minus some. The sample yields roughly 110,000 clones, 55% to 70% seen once. The CDR3 contains 15 residues. Trimming shortened V by 8 bases and J by 2 bases, and 16 bases separated the two germline ends. CDR1 is LNHDA, CDR2 SQIVND, per germline (reference sequence). The sample taken for sequencing was PBMCs. The chain employs TRBV19 and TRBJ2-1; D may be TRBD2 (5 bases). This sequence was found in a woman aged 30 to 39 in good health and CMV-seronegative. CDR3 nucleotides: TGTGCCAGTCTAAGGACTGGTGGGGCCTACAATGAGCAGTTCTTC. Its translation: CASLRTGGAYNEQFF.